Presented here are 30 T cell receptor beta chains from one specimen sequenced in a study of blood T cells in healthy people across ages. For the second PCR, which ran for about 6 to 11 cycles, a sample-barcoded 5' primer and a J-beta primer mix were used. TCRdb processed the 5' RACE reads anew with MiXCR; each CDR3 protein has one entry. The sample lists some 800,000 distinct CDR3 sequences; 40% to 50% were seen once. Material: blood. The receptor source for this set is a man between 60 and 75 years old in good health.

This chain connects TRBV7-9 to TRBJ1-2; no reliable D call. With 5 bases removed from V and 2 bases from J, the gap between germline ends came to 6 bases. The germline gives CDR1 SEHNR, CDR2 FQNEAQ (reference sequence). The CDR3 has 12 residues. CDR3 sequence reads: CASSKVNYGYTF. CDR3 DNA sequence: TGTGCCAGCAGCAAAGTGAACTATGGCTACACCTTC. The full variable domain, its missing parts supplied by reference TRBV7-9 and TRBJ1-2, is DTGVSQNPRHKITKRGQNVTFRCDPISEHNRLYWYRQTLGQGPEFLTYFQNEAQLEKSRLLSDRFSAERPKGSFSTLEIQRTEQGDSAMYLCASSKVNYGYTFGSGTRLTVV.

The chain combines TRBV3-1 with TRBJ2-1, with 8 positions matching TRBD2. The V and J ends lost 4 bases and 0 bases, in that order; junction bases with no gene match: 5. Germline assignment: CDR1 LGHDT and CDR2 YNNKEL (reference sequence). The CDR3 length is 16 residues. The DNA of the CDR3 is TGTGCCAGCAGCCGTCGCGGGGGGTACTCCTACAATGAGCAGTTCTTC. Amino acid sequence: CASSRRGGYSYNEQFF.

On this clonotype itself: This may be a read error, as it is one base from a much larger clone. The chain recombines TRBV13 with TRBJ2-7, with a possible D match to TRBD2 (5 bases). Germline V lookup: CDR1 PRHDT, CDR2 FYEKMQ (reference sequence). The V gene lost 4 bases and the J gene lost 7 bases, with 14 bases spanning the gap. This CDR3 comprises 13 residues. This CDR3 reads CASSSLPGGEQYF. The CDR3 DNA sequence: TGTGCCAGCAGCTCCCTACCGGGCGGGGAGCAGTACTTC.

The chain recombines TRBV6-2 or TRBV6-3 with TRBJ2-1, with 11 bases that match TRBD1. CDR1 and CDR2 from the germline V gene are MNHEY and SVGEGT. The V and J ends lost 6 bases and 3 bases, in that order; junction bases with no gene match: 7. The CDR3 is made up of 16 amino acids. The DNA of the CDR3 is TGTGCCAGCAGCAATTACGGGACAGGGGGCTACAATGAGCAGTTCTTC. It specifies CASSNYGTGGYNEQFF.

Comments on this clonotype: The junction and the germline gene differ at one end; a read error may be behind it. The genes are TRBV9 and TRBJ1-4; maybe TRBD1 (6 bases). The CDR3 consists of 17 residues. Germline V CDR1 and CDR2: SGDLS, YYNGEE. In nucleotides, the CDR3 is TGTGCCAGCAGCCCCGGGGGGGCAGCAACAACTAATGATAAACTGTTTTTT. This codes for CASSPGGAATTNDKLFF.

This clonotype was seen only a few times. V and J are TRBV7-3 and TRBJ1-6, with 8 bases identical to TRBD1. The CDR3 loop spans 14 amino acids. J was trimmed by 9 bases and V by 4 bases; bases with no gene match: 5. Germline V lookup: CDR1 SGHTA, CDR2 FQGTGA. Written as DNA, the CDR3 is TGTGCCAGCAGCTCCAGGGGGCTGGGTTCACCCCTCCACTTT. Protein: CASSSRGLGSPLHF. The entire variable domain, with the rest obtained from reference TRBV7-3 and TRBJ1-6, is as follows: GAGVSQTPSNKVTEKGKYVELRCDPISGHTALYWYRQSLGQGPEFLIYFQGTGAADDSGLPNDRFFAVRPEGSVSTLKIQRTERGDSAVYLCASSSRGLGSPLHFGNGTRLTVT.

This clonotype has just a few counts. The chain combines TRBV28 with TRBJ2-5; D not certain. Trimming removed 7 bases from V and 4 bases from J, with 10 bases in between. Germline CDR1 MDHEN, CDR2 SYDVKM. The CDR3 has 12 residues. The DNA for the CDR3 is TGTGCCAGCATGGGCCTCGGAGAGACCCAGTACTTC. As protein: CASMGLGETQYF.

The V and J genes are TRBV9 and TRBJ2-5; D is perhaps TRBD1 or TRBD2 (5 bases each). The V end lost 3 bases, the J end lost 8 bases, and 20 bases lay between the germline ends. The germline V gene has CDR1 SGDLS and CDR2 YYNGEE. The CDR3 has 15 residues. The CDR3 is CASSGGQWGGGTQYF. For the CDR3, the DNA is TGTGCCAGCAGCGGAGGGCAATGGGGCGGTGGCACCCAGTACTTC.

This clonotype has a single count. The genes are TRBV4-3 and TRBJ2-5; 7 nucleotides align to TRBD1. Germline V gene lookup returns CDR1 LGHNA and CDR2 YSLEER. V was pared by 3 bases and J by 2 bases, with 3 bases of the junction left unmatched. CDR3 length: 14 amino acids. CDR3 protein: CASSHGQVQETQYF. CDR3 DNA sequence: TGCGCCAGCAGCCACGGACAGGTGCAAGAGACCCAGTACTTC.

The J gene is TRBJ2-5, the V gene TRBV5-6; the D is unclear. The assigned J gene may be wrong: the sequence end matches TRBJ2-7 better. CDR3 size: 13 residues. Looked up from germline, CDR1 is SGHDT and CDR2 is YYEEEE. CDR3 bases: TGTGCCAGCAGCCGTCAACGGTCTTACGAGCAGTACTTC. Translating it yields CASSRQRSYEQYF.

CDR3 amino acids: CSARIDSKAYEQYF. The DNA of the CDR3 is TGCAGTGCTAGAATAGACAGTAAGGCCTACGAGCAGTACTTC. The chain is built from TRBV20-1 and TRBJ2-7; a weak D match, TRBD1 (5 bases). CDR3 length: 14 residues. Trimming stripped 2 bases from V and 2 bases from J, with 13 bases between. Germline V gene lookup returns CDR1 DFQATT and CDR2 SNEGSKA (reference sequence).

The chain employs TRBV2 and TRBJ2-1; no clear D. V lost 7 bases and J 4 bases, leaving 8 bases between the germline ends. The CDR3 runs 12 residues. CDR1 and CDR2 from the germline V gene are SNHLY and FYNNEI. The CDR3 loop is CASTAEYNEQFF. The CDR3 coding sequence is TGTGCCAGCACGGCGGAATACAATGAGCAGTTCTTC. Filled out from reference TRBV2 and TRBJ2-1, the complete variable domain reads EPEVTQTPSHQVTQMGQEVILRCVPISNHLYFYWYRQILGQKVEFLVSFYNNEISEKSEIFDDQFSVERPDGSNFTLKIRSTKLEDSAMYFCASTAEYNEQFFGPGTRLTVL.

A few counts support this clonotype. This rearrangement joins TRBV4-1 to TRBJ1-2; 7 bases fit TRBD1. The germline gives CDR1 MGHRA, CDR2 YSYEKL. CDR3 size: 15 residues. The V and J ends lost 2 bases and 2 bases, in that order; junction bases with no gene match: 5. CDR3 sequence: CASSQPGQMNYGYTF. As DNA, the CDR3 is TGCGCCAGCAGCCAACCGGGACAGATGAACTATGGCTACACCTTC.

This clonotype appeared a few times. This chain links TRBV9 with TRBJ1-2, with 7 bases fitting TRBD1. With 6 bases clipped from V and 2 bases from J, the junction kept 7 bases outside the gene matches. The CDR3 covers 14 residues. The germline V gene has CDR1 SGDLS and CDR2 YYNGEE. CDR3 loop: CASTRTGENYGYTF. The CDR3 DNA sequence: TGTGCCAGCACCCGAACAGGGGAGAACTATGGCTACACCTTC. The variable domain in full, with the rest retrieved from reference TRBV9 and TRBJ1-2, is DSGVTQTPKHLITATGQRVTLRCSPRSGDLSVYWYQQSLDQGLQFLIQYYNGEERAKGNILERFSAQQFPDLHSELNLSSLELGDSALYFCASTRTGENYGYTFGSGTRLTVV.

The V gene is TRBV27, the J gene TRBJ2-3, with 10 bases identical to TRBD2. Germline V gene data show CDR1 as MNHEY and CDR2 as SMNVEV (reference sequence). J lost 2 bases, V lost 2 bases, and 4 bases had no gene match. CDR3 length: 16 residues. The CDR3 reads CASSLLAGADTDTQYF. DNA for the CDR3: TGTGCCAGCAGTTTACTAGCGGGGGCCGACACAGATACGCAGTATTTT.

The gene calls are TRBV29-1 and TRBJ1-1; no reliable D call. V lost 7 bases, J lost 6 bases, and 9 bases lay in between. Germline CDR1 reads SQVTM; CDR2 reads ANQGSEA. The CDR3 length is 10 residues. This CDR3 reads CSAAGAEAFF. For the CDR3, the DNA is TGCAGCGCCGCCGGGGCTGAAGCTTTCTTT.

The chain joins TRBV20-1 to TRBJ1-1; 10 nucleotides line up with TRBD1. V lost 0 bases and J lost 3; bases outside the gene matches: 4. The CDR3 loop spans 15 amino acids. Germline V lookup: CDR1 DFQATT, CDR2 SNEGSKA (reference sequence). The CDR3 sequence is CSARDGQGEDTEAFF. CDR3 nucleotides: TGCAGTGCTAGAGACGGACAGGGGGAGGACACTGAAGCTTTCTTT.

Only a few counts were recorded for this clonotype. The V call is TRBV5-1, the J call TRBJ2-1; D is perhaps TRBD2 (5 bases). Germline assignment: CDR1 SGHRS and CDR2 YFSETQ. The CDR3 sequence is 13 residues long. The CDR3 coding sequence is TGCGCGAGCGGAGCCAGCTCCTACAATGAGCAGTTCTTC. This codes for CASGASSYNEQFF. The full variable domain, its missing parts supplied by reference TRBV5-1 and TRBJ2-1, is KAGVTQTPRYLIKTRGQQVTLSCSPISGHRSVSWYQQTPGQGLQFLFEYFSETQRNKGNFPGRFSGRQFSNSRSEMNVSTLELGDSALYLCASGASSYNEQFFGPGTRLTVL.

V usage is TRBV20-1 and J usage is TRBJ2-4, with D possibly being TRBD1 or TRBD2 (5 bases each). TRBJ2-7 matches the DNA end more closely, so the J call is doubtful. The CDR3 extends over 12 amino acids. Germline V gene lookup returns CDR1 DFQATT and CDR2 SNEGSKA (reference sequence). The CDR3 here is CSARGGIGEQYF. The CDR3 DNA reads TGCAGTGCTAGAGGGGGGATCGGCGAGCAGTACTTC.

The chain carries TRBV12-3 or TRBV12-4 and TRBJ2-7; either TRBD1 or TRBD2 may fit D (5 bases each). The V gene lost 7 bases and the J gene lost 0 bases, with 13 bases spanning the gap. The CDR3 spans 14 residues. CDR3 nucleotides: TGTGCCAGCAATCCGGGACCTAGCTCCTACGAGCAGTACTTC. Translated: CASNPGPSSYEQYF.

This clonotype has only a few counts. V gene TRBV4-1 combines with J gene TRBJ2-7, with TRBD2 matching 7 bases. V lost 0 bases to trimming and J lost 3 bases; unmatched junction nucleotides: 8. The germline V gene has CDR1 MGHRA and CDR2 YSYEKL. This CDR3 comprises 16 residues. The CDR3 loop reads CASSQDPGGDLYEQYF. CDR3 nucleotide sequence: TGCGCCAGCAGCCAAGATCCTGGGGGGGACCTCTACGAGCAGTACTTC.

The rearrangement uses TRBV3-1 and TRBJ1-2, with D possibly TRBD1 on 6 matching bases. The CDR3 sequence is 14 residues long. V was shortened by 2 bases and J by 4 bases, with 11 bases between the two germline ends. Germline V lookup: CDR1 LGHDT, CDR2 YNNKEL (reference sequence). CDR3 in DNA: TGTGCCAGCAGCCAATTACAGGGCTCCTATGGCTACACCTTC. Protein product: CASSQLQGSYGYTF.

This clonotype was detected only a few times. The chain employs TRBV18 and TRBJ2-7; tentatively, D is TRBD1 or TRBD2 (7 bases each). The CDR3 loop spans 14 amino acids. The germline V gene has CDR1 KGHSH and CDR2 LQKENI. Trimming stripped 2 bases from V and 6 bases from J, with 14 bases between. DNA of the CDR3: TGTGCCAGCTCACCAAATGGCAGGGGGGGCGAGCAGTACTTC. It encodes CASSPNGRGGEQYF.

This sequence joins TRBV12-3 or TRBV12-4 and TRBJ2-1; 10 bases map to TRBD2. The V gene end was trimmed by 9 bases and the J gene end by 10 bases; junction bases not matched to a gene: 12. The CDR3 consists of 14 residues. The CDR3 loop reads CASFSGGHRWEQFF. Written as DNA, the CDR3 is TGTGCCAGTTTTAGCGGGGGGCATCGTTGGGAGCAGTTCTTC.

The chain recombines TRBV28 with TRBJ1-2, with D tentatively TRBD1 (5 bases). The length of the CDR3 is 14 residues. From germline, CDR1 is MDHEN and CDR2 SYDVKM. V was clipped by 4 bases and J by 8 bases, with 17 bases between them. The DNA for the CDR3 is TGTGCCAGCAGTTCCGGGACGGCCCAGCTAGGCTACACCTTC. This translates into CASSSGTAQLGYTF.

This clonotype was picked up many times. J is TRBJ1-2 and V is TRBV6-5; possible D gene TRBD1, 6 bases. Looked up from germline, CDR1 is MNHEY and CDR2 is SVGAGI. Trimming shortened V by 10 bases and J by 8 bases, and 14 bases separated the two germline ends. The CDR3 loop spans 11 amino acids. DNA of the CDR3: TGTGCCACCCGAGGGGGGTACGGCTACACCTTC. Translating it yields CATRGGYGYTF.

In regard to this clonotype: It is unclear where the CDR3 begins or ends on the DNA, so no DNA is shown, and the CDR3 is as TCRdb lists it. J is TRBJ2-6 and V is TRBV20-1; the table's D call, TRBD1, was not checked against the DNA. Germline V gene lookup returns CDR1 DFQATT and CDR2 SNEGSKA (reference sequence). Ends included, the CDR3 has 21 residues. The CDR3 is CSAREDRGNSPLHFGANVLTF.

This clonotype was seen a handful of times. The chain couples TRBV20-1 to TRBJ2-3; D might be TRBD2 (6 bases). Trimming removed 0 bases from V and 0 bases from J, with 10 bases in between. The CDR3 is 15 residues long. Germline V gives CDR1 DFQATT, CDR2 SNEGSKA (reference sequence). CDR3 amino acids: CSARDGAGSTDTQYF. The CDR3 DNA is TGCAGTGCTAGAGATGGGGCGGGGAGCACAGATACGCAGTATTTT.

The chain has TRBV3-1 and TRBJ2-7; D is unresolved. Trimming shortened V by 3 bases and J by 2 bases, and 14 bases separated the two germline ends. Germline V lookup: CDR1 LGHDT, CDR2 YNNKEL (reference sequence). The CDR3 spans 15 residues. The CDR3 DNA reads as TGTGCCAGCAGCCACGGACCTGGTTCTCCCTACGAGCAGTACTTC. Residues: CASSHGPGSPYEQYF.

The genes are TRBV20-1 and TRBJ1-4; no clear D gene. Trimming took 5 bases from V and 8 from J, leaving 15 bases between them. The CDR3 spans 13 residues. Germline V gene sequence: CDR1 DFQATT, CDR2 SNEGSKA (reference sequence). The DNA of the CDR3 is TGCAGTGCTCAAAGCTACCCGAACGAAAAACTGTTTTTT. It yields the protein CSAQSYPNEKLFF.